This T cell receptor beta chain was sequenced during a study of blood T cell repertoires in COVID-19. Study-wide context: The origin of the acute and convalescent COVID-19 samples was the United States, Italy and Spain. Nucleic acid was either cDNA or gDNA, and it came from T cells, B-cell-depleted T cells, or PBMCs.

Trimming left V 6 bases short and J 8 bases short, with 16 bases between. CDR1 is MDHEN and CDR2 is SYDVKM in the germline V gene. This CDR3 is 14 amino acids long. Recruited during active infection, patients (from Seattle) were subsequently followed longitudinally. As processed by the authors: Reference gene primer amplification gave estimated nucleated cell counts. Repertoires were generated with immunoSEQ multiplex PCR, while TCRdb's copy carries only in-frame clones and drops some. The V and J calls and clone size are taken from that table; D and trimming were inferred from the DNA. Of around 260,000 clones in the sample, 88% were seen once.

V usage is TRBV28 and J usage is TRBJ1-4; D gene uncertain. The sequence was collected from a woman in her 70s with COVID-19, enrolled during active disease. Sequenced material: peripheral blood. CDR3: CASSHTGSWEKLFF. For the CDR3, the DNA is TGTGCCAGCAGCCACACGGGGAGTTGGGAAAAACTGTTTTTT. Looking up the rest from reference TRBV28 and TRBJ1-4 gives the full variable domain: DVKVTQSSRYLVKRTGEKVFLECVQDMDHENMFWYRQDPGLGLRLIYFSYDVKMKEKGDIPEGYSVSREKKERFSLILESASTNQTSMYLCASSHTGSWEKLFFGSGTQLSVL.